This T cell receptor beta chain was captured in a study of blood T cell repertoires in COVID-19. V dropped 3 bases and J dropped 8 bases, with 7 bases sitting between them. The CDR3 contains 11 residues. Original handling: How many nucleated cells were present was estimated from reference gene primer amplification. Data came from immunoSEQ multiplex PCR; TCRdb stores just in-frame clones and leaves some out. That table is the source of V, J and clone size, and D and trimming were worked out from the DNA. The sample includes about 140,000 clones, 80% to 90% of them seen just once. Sample: peripheral blood. The chain has TRBV12-3 or TRBV12-4 and TRBJ1-1; D possibly corresponds to TRBD1 (5 bases). The sequence derives from a woman aged 60-75 years with acute or convalescent COVID-19. The CDR3 DNA sequence: TGTGCCAGCAGTTTTCGACAGGAAGCTTTCTTT. Translating it yields CASSFRQEAFF.